A selection of T cell receptor beta chains follows, all from one sample in a study of blood T cell repertoires in COVID-19. Produced via immunoSEQ multiplex PCR; TCRdb's table is partial and in-frame only. The sample lists 250,000 or so clones; 75% to 90% were seen once. The sample was PBMCs or T cells enriched from blood (not recorded which). Receptor source: a woman between 45 and 65 years old who had recovered from COVID-19. CDR3s include the opening cysteine and the closing phenylalanine or tryptophan. A D gene is named only where the DNA matches it firmly. Only some rows state a clone size, as once, few, many or a class for expanded clones.

TRBV30	-	-	TRBJ2-3	CAWSVARSGTDTQYF	TGTGCCTGGAGTGTAGCCCGTTCTGGCACAGATACGCAGTATTTT
TRBV5-1	TRBD1	few	TRBJ2-5	CASSPGQGGQETQYF	TGCGCCAGCAGCCCGGGACAGGGAGGGCAAGAGACCCAGTACTTC
TRBV7-9	TRBD1	-	TRBJ2-7	CASSTGQGSYEQYF	TGTGCCAGCAGCACGGGACAGGGGTCCTACGAGCAGTACTTC
TRBV28	TRBD1	-	TRBJ1-1	CATTGGGSTEAFF	TGTGCCACCACAGGGGGCGGGAGCACTGAAGCTTTCTTT
TRBV5-5	-	-	TRBJ1-1	CASSLAGSTEAFF	TGTGCCAGCAGCTTGGCCGGGAGCACTGAAGCTTTCTTT
TRBV21-1	-	-	TRBJ2-7	CASSKAITGFYEQYF	TGTGCCAGCAGCAAAGCTATAACGGGGTTTTACGAGCAGTACTTC
TRBV19	TRBD1	-	TRBJ1-2	CASSRDRGNYGYTF	TGTGCCAGTAGTAGGGACAGGGGAAACTATGGCTACACCTTC
TRBV3-1/TRBV3-2	-	-	TRBJ2-5	CASGQVGVETQYF	TGTGCCAGCGGCCAAGTAGGGGTGGAGACCCAGTACTTC
TRBV6-5	-	-	TRBJ2-7	CASSYGPEQYF	TGTGCCAGCAGTTACGGGCCCGAGCAGTACTTC
TRBV7-9	-	-	TRBJ2-1	CASSLVRGSWGNEQFF	TGTGCCAGCAGCTTAGTTCGGGGGAGTTGGGGCAATGAGCAGTTCTTC
TRBV19	-	-	TRBJ1-1	CASSAGFMAEAFF	TGTGCCAGTAGTGCAGGGTTTATGGCTGAAGCTTTCTTT
TRBV7-9	-	few	TRBJ2-1	CASSLVRPVAPNEQFF	TGTGCCAGCAGCTTAGTGCGGCCAGTTGCTCCCAATGAGCAGTTCTTC
TRBV7-8	-	-	TRBJ1-1	CASSLSSNTEAFF	TGTGCCAGCAGCTTAAGTAGTAACACTGAAGCTTTCTTT
TRBV7-2	-	-	TRBJ2-2	CASSYYTGELFF	TGTGCCAGCAGCTACTACACCGGGGAGCTGTTTTTT
TRBV28	-	-	TRBJ2-4	CASSSDGVDLKPSRAKNIQYF	TGTGCCAGCAGCAGTGACGGGGTCGACCTCAAACCCTCGAGGGCCAAAAACATTCAGTACTTC
TRBV7-3	TRBD1	once	TRBJ2-1	CASSSRDRDNEQFF	TGTGCCAGCAGCTCCCGGGACAGGGACAATGAGCAGTTCTTC
TRBV6-5	-	-	TRBJ1-6	CASNPGGADNSPLHF	TGTGCCAGCAACCCTGGAGGGGCAGATAATTCACCCCTCCACTTT
TRBV4-1	TRBD2	once	TRBJ2-1	CASSQGLAGSYNEQFF	TGCGCCAGCAGCCAAGGCCTAGCGGGATCCTACAATGAGCAGTTCTTC
TRBV16	-	-	TRBJ2-1	CASSLRTGNEQFF	TGTGCCAGCAGCCTACGGACGGGGAATGAGCAGTTCTTC
TRBV6-4	TRBD2	few	TRBJ2-1	CASSGTSGSYNEQFF	TGTGCCAGCAGTGGGACTAGCGGGAGCTACAATGAGCAGTTCTTC
TRBV7-2	-	-	TRBJ2-1	CASSLDRGAYNEQFF	TGTGCCAGCAGCTTGGATAGGGGCGCCTACAATGAGCAGTTCTTC
TRBV7-9	-	-	TRBJ2-7	CASSLQVNYEQYF	TGTGCCAGCAGCTTACAGGTAAACTACGAGCAGTACTTC
TRBV2	-	-	TRBJ2-3	CASSESGKSDTQYF	TGTGCCAGCAGTGAGTCAGGGAAGTCAGATACGCAGTATTTT
TRBV5-1	-	once	TRBJ2-7	CASSRSENEQYF	TGCGCCAGCAGCCGATCTGAGAACGAGCAGTACTTC
TRBV3-1/TRBV3-2	-	-	TRBJ1-1	CASSHTLQGPLNTEAFF	TGTGCCAGCAGTCATACCCTCCAGGGGCCCTTGAACACTGAAGCTTTCTTT
TRBV5-5	TRBD1	-	TRBJ2-1	CASSPARDRYGGEQFF	TGTGCCAGCAGCCCGGCCCGGGACAGGTATGGGGGTGAGCAGTTCTTC
TRBV21-1	-	-	TRBJ2-5	CASSPENAGLEETQYF	TGTGCCAGCAGCCCTGAGAACGCAGGGCTGGAAGAGACCCAGTACTTC
TRBV3-1/TRBV3-2	TRBD2	-	TRBJ2-3	CASSLIAGRTDTQYF	TGTGCCAGCAGCCTGATAGCGGGTCGCACAGATACGCAGTATTTT
TRBV2	-	-	TRBJ1-1	CASGLGAEAFF	TGTGCCAGCGGCCTGGGAGCTGAAGCTTTCTTT
TRBV9	-	-	TRBJ2-2	CASSPGPANTGELFF	TGTGCCAGCAGCCCAGGGCCCGCGAACACCGGGGAGCTGTTTTTT
TRBV5-1	TRBD1	-	TRBJ1-1	CASSNGQVAGTEAFF	TGCGCCAGCAGCAACGGACAGGTCGCGGGCACTGAAGCTTTCTTT
TRBV27	-	once	TRBJ1-4	CASSYRGGGFNEKLFF	TGTGCCAGCAGTTACCGGGGGGGAGGTTTTAATGAAAAACTGTTTTTT
TRBV7-3	TRBD1	-	TRBJ1-6	CASSLKQGGSPLHF	TGTGCCAGCAGCTTAAAACAGGGGGGTTCACCCCTCCACTTT
TRBV28	TRBD1	-	TRBJ2-7	CASSLTGTGGEQYF	TGTGCCAGCAGTTTAACCGGGACAGGGGGAGAGCAGTACTTC
TRBV13	-	-	TRBJ1-3	CASSLTTAREAGNTIYF	TGTGCCAGCAGCTTAACCACGGCCAGGGAGGCTGGAAACACCATATATTTT
TRBV27	TRBD1	few	TRBJ1-5	CASGQGDRPQHF	TGTGCCAGCGGACAGGGGGATCGGCCCCAGCATTTT
TRBV11-2	-	once	TRBJ2-1	CASSLRTAYNEQFF	TGTGCCAGCAGCTTACGGACAGCTTACAATGAGCAGTTCTTC
TRBV28	TRBD1	-	TRBJ1-5	CASRGQGGRNQPQHF	TGTGCCAGCAGGGGACAGGGCGGGCGCAATCAGCCCCAGCATTTT
TRBV28	TRBD1	few	TRBJ1-4	CASRPPAPGGGSEKLFF	TGTGCCAGCAGACCTCCAGCACCAGGGGGCGGTAGTGAAAAACTGTTTTTT
TRBV25-1	-	-	TRBJ2-7	CASSPLRAGYDEQYF	TGTGCCAGCAGCCCCCTCAGGGCGGGGTATGACGAGCAGTACTTC
TRBV7-2	-	-	TRBJ2-3	CASSLVGGKADTQYF	TGTGCCAGCAGCTTAGTGGGCGGGAAGGCAGATACGCAGTATTTT
TRBV7-2	-	once	TRBJ2-1	CASSLYQYSYNEQFF	TGTGCCAGCAGCTTATATCAGTACTCCTACAATGAGCAGTTCTTC